Shown below are 5 T cell receptor beta chains from a single sample sequenced in a study of radiation and T cells in renal cell carcinoma. Method: immunoSEQ multiplex PCR; TCRdb's copy keeps in-frame clones and lacks some. Altogether tens of thousands of clones are present, 82% being singletons, with the ten largest covering 5% to 6.5%. As for time point: baseline pretreatment blood. Treatment noted: 15 Gy SBRT to primary tumor, nephrectomy 4 weeks later. Sample: blood, taken from a patient whose treatment included radiotherapy and nephrectomy. These TCRs come from a man aged 55-75 years with renal cell carcinoma.

The genes are TRBV7-3 and TRBJ1-2; a possible D gene is TRBD1 (5 bases). Between the trimmed V and J ends, which lost 2 bases and 3 bases, there was a span of 10 bases. This CDR3 comprises 14 residues. Germline CDR1 is SGHTA and CDR2 is FQGTGA. As DNA, the CDR3 is TGTGCCAGCAGCTTAGAGGGGTCTGACTATGGCTACACCTTC. Its translation is CASSLEGSDYGYTF.

This chain connects TRBV7-2 to TRBJ2-5; 7 bases align to TRBD1. The J segment lost 1 base and the V segment lost 4 bases, leaving 3 bases of the junction unmatched. CDR1 SGHTA and CDR2 FQGNSA come from the germline V gene. The CDR3 has 14 amino acids. CDR3 in DNA: TGTGCCAGCAGCTCCGGGACAGCCCAAGAGACCCAGTACTTC. Protein: CASSSGTAQETQYF.

The chain is built from TRBV7-2 and TRBJ1-2; the D gene is possibly TRBD1 (5 bases). Per the germline V gene, CDR1 is SGHTA and CDR2 is FQGNSA. CDR3 size: 15 residues. Between the trimmed V and J ends, which lost 2 bases and 5 bases, there was a span of 15 bases. CDR3 sequence reads: CASSLRNRDGYGYTF. The DNA for the CDR3 is TGTGCCAGCAGCTTAAGGAATAGGGACGGTTATGGCTACACCTTC.

The chain uses TRBV19 and TRBJ2-5; TRBD2 matches at 7 bases. The V segment lost 3 bases and the J segment 5 bases; nucleotides outside the gene matches: 12. In germline, CDR1 is LNHDA, CDR2 SQIVND (reference sequence). This CDR3 contains 16 residues. CDR3 protein: CASSMPIAGGMETQYF. In nucleotides, the CDR3 is TGTGCCAGTAGTATGCCCATTGCCGGGGGGATGGAGACCCAGTACTTC.

The CDR3 protein is CASSTNRDGETQYF. DNA for the CDR3: TGTGCCAGCTCAACCAACAGGGACGGGGAGACCCAGTACTTC. This chain joins TRBV7-6 and TRBJ2-5; tentatively, D is TRBD1 (6 bases). Trimming cost V 8 bases and J 5 bases, with 18 bases left between them. Germline CDR1 SGHVS, CDR2 FNYEAQ. This CDR3 contains 14 residues.